The 14 T cell receptor beta chains below come from one sample, sequenced in a study of metastatic and nonmetastatic thyroid tumors. All patients were treatment-naive before thyroid surgery. MiXCR was used by TCRdb to re-call the PCR reads. Altogether about 22,000 clones are present, around 19% being singletons, with the ten largest covering roughly 2.8%. Input material: adjacent normal tissue. The receptor set was obtained from a male donor with papillary thyroid cancer or a benign thyroid nodule (not recorded which). Some clones in this sample may be carry-over from other donors' samples.

As concerns this clone: Without the conserved terminal phenylalanine or tryptophan, this CDR3 likely stems from a read error. The limits of the CDR3 on the DNA are not certain, so only TCRdb's listed CDR3 is given. V and J are TRBV5-1 and TRBJ2-7; TRBD1, the table's D call, lacks a check against the DNA. The CDR3 length is 15 residues, termini included. Germline-derived CDR1 and CDR2 are SGHRS and YFSETQ. Here the CDR3 reads CASSLRGAILYEHYI.

Notes on this clone: A read error may explain this, as a much larger clone is one base away. The same CDR3 is also encoded by other DNA sequences in this sample. This chain links TRBV5-5 with TRBJ2-3; no firm D call. The CDR3 loop spans 14 amino acids. Looked up from germline, CDR1 is SGHKS and CDR2 is YYEKEE (reference sequence). The CDR3 bases are TGTGCCAGCACCAACGGGCGAAGCACGGATACGCAGTATTTT. This gives the protein CASTNGRSTDTQYF.

Of note for this clone: A read error is possible here, since a much larger clone lies one base away. Other DNA sequences in this specimen translate into the identical CDR3. V gene TRBV10-3 combines with J gene TRBJ2-2; weak D call: TRBD2 (5 bases). The CDR3 sequence is 15 residues long. The germline CDR1 and CDR2 sequences are ENHRY and SYGVKD. The CDR3 DNA reads as TGTGTCATCAGTGAGGGTCTAGGGAACACCGGGGAGCTGTTTTTT. Translated, it gives CVISEGLGNTGELFF.

In this sample, this clone is medium-sized (0.01 to 0.1%). This chain links TRBV27 with TRBJ2-1; 8 bases are shared with TRBD2. Losses at the gene ends were 10 bases for V and 6 bases for J; bases not matched to a gene: 11. There are 14 residues in the CDR3. Per the germline V gene, CDR1 is MNHEY and CDR2 is SMNVEV (reference sequence). The CDR3: CATRLRAGGNEQFF. In DNA form, the CDR3 reads TGTGCCACTCGACTGCGGGCGGGAGGCAATGAGCAGTTCTTC.

This clone was counted a single time. The J gene is TRBJ2-7, the V gene TRBV11-2, with TRBD2 matching over 12 bases. Germline V lookup: CDR1 SGHAT, CDR2 FQNNGV. CDR3 length: 18 residues. V shed 3 bases and J 2 bases; nucleotides not matched to a gene: 11. CDR3 amino acids: CASSFGLAGRPLTYEQYV. The CDR3, as DNA: TGTGCCAGCAGCTTTGGACTAGCGGGAAGGCCCTTAACCTACGAGCAGTACGTC.

In this sample, this clone is medium-sized. V and J are TRBV7-2 and TRBJ1-1; no firm D call. V lost 1 base, J lost 1 base, and 10 bases lay in between. Germline lookup yields CDR1 SGHTA and CDR2 FQGNSA. This CDR3 has 15 amino acids. The CDR3 region is CASSLEVGTNTEAFF. Written as DNA, the CDR3 is TGTGCCAGCAGCTTAGAAGTCGGAACGAACACTGAAGCTTTCTTT.

The table lists this clone with many counts. The chain joins TRBV7-9 to TRBJ2-1; no clear D gene. This CDR3 is 13 amino acids long. V lost 6 bases and J lost 5, with 11 bases in between. Germline V gene sequence: CDR1 SEHNR, CDR2 FQNEAQ (reference sequence). DNA of the CDR3: TGTGCCAGCAGAACTTGGTGGAACAATGAGCAGTTCTTC. This encodes CASRTWWNNEQFF.

Notes on this clone: Germline and junction disagree at one end, which may indicate a read error. The chain couples TRBV9 to TRBJ2-7, with D maybe TRBD1 (6 bases). The CDR3 runs 14 residues. From germline, CDR1 is SGDLS and CDR2 YYNGEE. The CDR3 spells CASTPGEFSYVQYF. The CDR3 DNA reads as TGTGCCAGCACCCCAGGGGAATTTTCCTACGTGCAGTACTTC.

This clone was seen ten or more times. The chain joins TRBV4-3 to TRBJ2-1; no firm D call. Germline V gives CDR1 LGHNA, CDR2 YSLEER. The CDR3 is 18 residues long. V lost 3 bases and J 5 bases, leaving 23 bases between the germline ends. The chain's CDR3 is CASSQETYGIRRNNEQFF. CDR3 coding DNA: TGCGCCAGCAGCCAGGAAACCTACGGTATCCGGAGAAACAATGAGCAGTTCTTC.

This clone was seen repeatedly, ten times or more. V gene TRBV5-4 combines with J gene TRBJ2-1, with 9 nucleotides matching TRBD2. The V segment lost 4 bases and the J segment 5 bases; nucleotides outside the gene matches: 4. Germline V gene sequence: CDR1 SGHNT, CDR2 YYREEE (reference sequence). The CDR3 totals 14 residues. The CDR3 nucleotides are TGTGCCAGCAGCCTAGCGGGGTCGGACAATGAGCAGTTCTTC. Translating gives CASSLAGSDNEQFF.

On this clone: Germline and junction disagree at one end, which may indicate a read error. The genes are TRBV5-1 and TRBJ2-2; maybe TRBD2 (6 bases). The CDR3 length is 12 residues. Germline assignment: CDR1 SGHRS and CDR2 YFSETQ. CDR3 DNA sequence: TGCGCCAGCAGCCCGGGTGGAGGGGAGCTGCTTTTT. It is translated as CASSPGGGELLF.

Relative to its sample, this clone is medium-sized (0.01 to 0.1%). The chain joins TRBV6-1 to TRBJ1-2; D is possibly TRBD1 (6 bases). Germline V gene data show CDR1 as MNHNS and CDR2 as SASEGT. Trimming shortened V by 5 bases and J by 6 bases, and 16 bases separated the two germline ends. This CDR3 contains 14 residues. The CDR3 is CASSRSGTQNGYTF. The CDR3 bases are TGTGCCAGCAGTCGATCCGGGACACAGAATGGCTACACCTTC.

Note on this clone: The junction does not match germline at one end; this may be a read error. The chain is built from TRBV20-1 and TRBJ1-1; D perhaps matches TRBD1 (5 bases). This CDR3 is 14 amino acids long. Per the germline V gene, CDR1 is DFQATT and CDR2 is SNEGSKA (reference sequence). The CDR3 here is CSSPTGTVNTEVFF. The CDR3 DNA is TGCAGTTCCCCCACGGGGACGGTGAACACTGAAGTTTTCTTT.

In its sample, this clone was seen many times. The chain joins TRBV30 to TRBJ1-1, with unresolved D. This CDR3 has 14 residues. Germline V CDR1 and CDR2: GTSNPN, SVGIG (reference sequence). V was trimmed by 0 bases and J by 0 bases, leaving 8 bases between them. CDR3 bases: TGTGCCTGGAGTGTTCCCCCCCTGAACACTGAAGCTTTCTTT. This sequence encodes CAWSVPPLNTEAFF. The variable domain in full, completed from reference TRBV30 and TRBJ1-1, reads SQTIHQWPATLVQPVGSPLSLECTVEGTSNPNLYWYRQAAGRGLQLLFYSVGIGQISSEVPQNLSASRPQDRQFILSSKKLLLSDSGFYLCAWSVPPLNTEAFFGQGTRLTVV.